The T cell receptor beta chain under discussion was sequenced for a study of blood T cell repertoires in COVID-19. Profiled with immunoSEQ multiplex PCR; TCRdb holds only in-frame clones, not every one. The sample holds some 30,000 clones, around 87% seen once. CDR1 is MDHEN, CDR2 SYDVKM, per germline. This CDR3 has 16 amino acids. The J segment lost 4 bases and the V segment lost 4 bases, leaving 4 bases of the junction unmatched. This chain links TRBV28 with TRBJ2-3; 14 bases line up with TRBD2. This TCR derives from a human donor in a cohort sampled during active COVID-19. Sequencing used peripheral blood. CDR3 sequence (DNA): TGTGCCAGCAGTTACGGACTAGCGGGGGGTTCAGATACGCAGTATTTT. It is translated as CASSYGLAGGSDTQYF.